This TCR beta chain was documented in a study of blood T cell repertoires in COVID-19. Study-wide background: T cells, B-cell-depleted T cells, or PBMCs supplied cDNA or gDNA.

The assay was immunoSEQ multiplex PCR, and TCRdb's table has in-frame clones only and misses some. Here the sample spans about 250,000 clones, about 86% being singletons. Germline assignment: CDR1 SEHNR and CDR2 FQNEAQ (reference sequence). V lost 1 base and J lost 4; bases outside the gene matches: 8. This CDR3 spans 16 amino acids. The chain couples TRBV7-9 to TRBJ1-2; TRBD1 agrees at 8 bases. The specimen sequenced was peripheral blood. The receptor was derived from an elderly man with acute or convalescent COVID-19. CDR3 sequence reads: CASSLDRQGASYGYTF. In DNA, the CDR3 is TGTGCCAGCAGCTTAGATAGGCAGGGGGCCTCCTATGGCTACACCTTC.